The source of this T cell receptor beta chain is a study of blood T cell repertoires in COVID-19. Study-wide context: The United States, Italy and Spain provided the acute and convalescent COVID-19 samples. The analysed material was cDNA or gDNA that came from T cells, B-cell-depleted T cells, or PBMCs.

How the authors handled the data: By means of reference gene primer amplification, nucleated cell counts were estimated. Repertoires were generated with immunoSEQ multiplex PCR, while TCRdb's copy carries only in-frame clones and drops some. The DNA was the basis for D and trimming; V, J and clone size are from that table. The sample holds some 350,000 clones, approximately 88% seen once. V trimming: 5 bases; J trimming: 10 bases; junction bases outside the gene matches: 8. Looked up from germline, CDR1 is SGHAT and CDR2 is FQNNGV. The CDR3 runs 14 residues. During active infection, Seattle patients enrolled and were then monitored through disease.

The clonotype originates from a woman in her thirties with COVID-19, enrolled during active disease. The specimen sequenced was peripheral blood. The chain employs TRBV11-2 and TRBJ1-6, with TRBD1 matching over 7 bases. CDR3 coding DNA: TGTGCCAGCAGCCTCAGACAGGGCGGGTCACCCCTCCACTTT. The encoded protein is CASSLRQGGSPLHF.